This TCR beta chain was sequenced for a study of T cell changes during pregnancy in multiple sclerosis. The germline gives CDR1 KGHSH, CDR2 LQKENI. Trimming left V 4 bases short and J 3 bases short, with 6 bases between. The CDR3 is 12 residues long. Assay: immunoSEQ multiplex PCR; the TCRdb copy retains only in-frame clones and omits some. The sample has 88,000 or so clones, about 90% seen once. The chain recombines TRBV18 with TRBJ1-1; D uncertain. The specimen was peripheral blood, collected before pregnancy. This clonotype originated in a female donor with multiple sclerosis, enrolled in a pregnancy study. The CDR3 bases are TGTGCCAGCTCACATCCCGACACTGAAGCTTTCTTT. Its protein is CASSHPDTEAFF.